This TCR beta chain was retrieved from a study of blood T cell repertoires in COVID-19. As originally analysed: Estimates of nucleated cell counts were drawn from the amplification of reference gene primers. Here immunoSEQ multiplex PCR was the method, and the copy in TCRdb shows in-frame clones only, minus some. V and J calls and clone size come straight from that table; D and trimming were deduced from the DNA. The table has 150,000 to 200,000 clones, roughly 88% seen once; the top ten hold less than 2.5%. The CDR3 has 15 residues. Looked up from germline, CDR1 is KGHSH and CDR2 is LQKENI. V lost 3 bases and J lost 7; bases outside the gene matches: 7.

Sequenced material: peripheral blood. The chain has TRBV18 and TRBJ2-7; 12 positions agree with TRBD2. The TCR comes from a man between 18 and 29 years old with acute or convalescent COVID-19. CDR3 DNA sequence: TGTGCCAGCTCACCTGCTAGCGGGAGGGCTCTGGAGCAGTACTTC. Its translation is CASSPASGRALEQYF.